What follows describes a single TCR beta chain. This receptor's antigen is unknown. No base quality information exists; no much larger clone differs at one position. V is cut by 3 bases and J by 3 bases, and the space between the germline ends is 13 bases. The germline V gene sets CDR1 to SGHRS and CDR2 to YFSETQ. The CDR3 runs 14 residues from the cysteine to the phenylalanine. Just CDR3 DNA is preserved here, 42 bases in frame from base 1. The record originates from a study of blood T cell repertoires in COVID-19 (dated by TCRdb to about 2020). Regarding the complete study: The collaborator samples originated in the United States, Italy and Spain and spanned the acute and convalescent phases of COVID-19. The prospective study material was composed of cDNA or gDNA derived from T cells, B-cell-depleted T cells, or PBMCs. The dataset comprised deeply sampled blood TCRbeta repertoires from subjects exposed to, actively infected with, or recovered from COVID-19. The repertoires were released in a freely available public database intended as a resource for research on the immune response to SARS-CoV-2. Samples were obtained from the ongoing ImmuneRACE study (first 160 participants) and from 1,200 or so subjects provided by 6 global collaborators. Sample metadata almost always included a de-identified subject ID, COVID-19 status, age in years and sex. Where HLA class I and class II types were available, the types were taken from metadata supplied by the sample provider, not from assay-based typing.

Study-level results and caveats: Clinical and demographic metadata were provided uncurated, with the amount varying by source and participant.

The immunoSEQ Assay, a bias-controlled multiplex PCR, was used to amplify TCRbeta CDR3 regions from genomic DNA. Per the authors' processing: Nucleated cell counts per sample were estimated from amplification of reference gene primers within the assay. Sequence reads were collapsed and filtered to measure the absolute abundance of every unique TCRbeta CDR3 rearrangement. For each sample, productive Simpson clonality was calculated by taking the square root of Simpson's diversity index across productive rearrangements. Drawn from immuneACCESS, this table holds only the in-frame rearrangements with V and J called that TCRdb kept. Clones are partly lost; checked studies trace under half to an unresolved V gene and leave the rest unexplained. The V and J calls and clone size were taken over from that table, and D and trimming were inferred from the DNA. A total of about 210,000 clones appear in this sample, approximately 88% of them only once. Of the sample, roughly 2.3% falls within the top ten clones.

Participants in the prospective study were aged roughly 18 to 100 years, lived in 20 to 30 United States geographic areas, and enrolled through a virtual design. In the prospective study, participants were assigned to cohorts based on the clinical history participants reported in a screening survey and a study questionnaire. In the prospective study, whole blood, serum and a nasopharyngeal or oropharyngeal swab were collected from each participant by mobile phlebotomists. Participants in the prospective study had the option to provide additional blood draws and questionnaires over a roughly two-month period. Before DNA extraction, blood samples from the prospective study were shipped at room temperature or frozen.

The rearranged segments are TRBV5-1 and TRBJ2-7; the D gene is perhaps TRBD1, on 5 matching bases. This sequence was found in a middle-aged woman with acute COVID-19. The sequenced material came from PBMCs or T cells enriched from blood (not recorded which). Here the CDR3 is given as CASSSLDRNYEQYF. Read as DNA, the sequence is TGCGCCAGCAGCTCTCTAGACAGAAACTACGAGCAGTACTTC.